This TCR beta chain comes out of a study of cytomegalovirus exposure and HLA in healthy donors. General study findings and limits: Presence/absence analysis assumed near-uniform sequencing depth across donors. A few of the chains that were CMV-associated were confirmed in vitro to be specific for CMV antigens. Fewer N-insertions (relative to the roughly 730-donor mean) were reportedly seen in an Asian-associated ancestry cluster in a later analysis. Certain sequence variants were highly shared and formed a cluster, and this cluster was likely a sequencing artifact.

Per the germline V gene, CDR1 is GTSNPN and CDR2 is SVGIG (reference sequence). The CDR3 totals 15 residues. For this clone: Its target is not known.

13 Jbeta primers and 60 Vbeta primers were used for the PCR. Assay: immunoSEQ multiplex PCR; the TCRdb copy retains only in-frame clones and omits some. The sample consists of hundreds of thousands of clones, over 65% of them appearing once. Sequencing used PBMCs. The rearrangement links TRBV30 to TRBJ2-5, with 9 bases fitting TRBD2. TRBJ2-7 explains the end of the DNA better; the J call may be wrong. This receptor was identified in a man aged 18 to 35 in good health and CMV-seronegative. CDR3: CAWTMGYSGRYEQYF. In nucleotides, the CDR3 is TGTGCCTGGACTATGGGCTATAGCGGGAGATACGAGCAGTACTTC.